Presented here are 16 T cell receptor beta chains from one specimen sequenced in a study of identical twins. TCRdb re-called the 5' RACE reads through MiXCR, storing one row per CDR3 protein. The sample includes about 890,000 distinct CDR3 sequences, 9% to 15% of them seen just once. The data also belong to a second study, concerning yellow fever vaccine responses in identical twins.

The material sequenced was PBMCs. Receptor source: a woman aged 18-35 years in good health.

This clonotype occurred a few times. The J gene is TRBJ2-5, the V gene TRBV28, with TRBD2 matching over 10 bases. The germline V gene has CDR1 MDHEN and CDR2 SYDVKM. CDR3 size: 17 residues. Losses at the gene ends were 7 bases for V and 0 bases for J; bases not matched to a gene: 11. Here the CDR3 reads CASKGTSAIEYQETQYF. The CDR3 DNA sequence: TGTGCCAGCAAGGGGACTAGCGCAATCGAGTACCAAGAGACCCAGTACTTC.

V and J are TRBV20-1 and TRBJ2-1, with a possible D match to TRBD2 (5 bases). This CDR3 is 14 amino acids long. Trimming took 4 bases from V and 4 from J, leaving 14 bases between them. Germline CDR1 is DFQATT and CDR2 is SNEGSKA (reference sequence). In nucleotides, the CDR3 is TGCAGTGCTACACTAGTCAGAACGTACAATGAGCAGTTCTTC. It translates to CSATLVRTYNEQFF.

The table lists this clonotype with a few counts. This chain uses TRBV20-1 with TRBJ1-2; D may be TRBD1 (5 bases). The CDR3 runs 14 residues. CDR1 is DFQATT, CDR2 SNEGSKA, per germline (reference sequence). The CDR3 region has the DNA TGCAGGCCGAAGGACCAGGGATGGGGCTATGGCTACACCTTC. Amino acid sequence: CRPKDQGWGYGYTF.

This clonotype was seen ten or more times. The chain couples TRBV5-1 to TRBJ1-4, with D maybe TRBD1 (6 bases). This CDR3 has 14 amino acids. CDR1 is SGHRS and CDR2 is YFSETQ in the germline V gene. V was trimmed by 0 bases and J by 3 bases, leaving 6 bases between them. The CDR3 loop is CASSLGTANEKLFF. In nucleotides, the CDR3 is TGCGCCAGCAGCTTGGGGACAGCTAATGAAAAACTGTTTTTT.

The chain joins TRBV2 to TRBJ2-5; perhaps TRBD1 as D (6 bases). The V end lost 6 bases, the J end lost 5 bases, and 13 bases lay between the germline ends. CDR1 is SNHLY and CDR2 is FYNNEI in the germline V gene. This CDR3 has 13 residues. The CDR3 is CASRRWTDETQYF. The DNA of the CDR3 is TGTGCCAGCAGGAGATGGACAGACGAGACCCAGTACTTC.

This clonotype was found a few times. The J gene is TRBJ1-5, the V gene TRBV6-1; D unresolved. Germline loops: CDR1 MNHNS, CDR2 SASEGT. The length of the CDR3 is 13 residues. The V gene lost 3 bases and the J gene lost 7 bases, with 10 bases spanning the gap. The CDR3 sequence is CASSDWEGQPQHF. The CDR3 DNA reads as TGTGCCAGCAGTGATTGGGAAGGCCAGCCCCAGCATTTT.

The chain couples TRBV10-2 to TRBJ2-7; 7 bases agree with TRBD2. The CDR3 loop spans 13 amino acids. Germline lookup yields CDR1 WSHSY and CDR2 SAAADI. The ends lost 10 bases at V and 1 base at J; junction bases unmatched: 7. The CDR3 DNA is TGCGCCATCCGAGCGGGACTGTCCTACGAGCAGTACTTC. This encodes CAIRAGLSYEQYF.

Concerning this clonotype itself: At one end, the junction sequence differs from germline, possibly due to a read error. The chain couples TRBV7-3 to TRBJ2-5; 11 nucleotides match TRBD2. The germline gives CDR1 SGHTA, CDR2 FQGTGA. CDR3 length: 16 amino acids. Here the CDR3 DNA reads TGTGCCAGCAGCCTTGGACTAGCGGGCCCGGTGGAGACCCATTACTTC. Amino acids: CASSLGLAGPVETHYF.

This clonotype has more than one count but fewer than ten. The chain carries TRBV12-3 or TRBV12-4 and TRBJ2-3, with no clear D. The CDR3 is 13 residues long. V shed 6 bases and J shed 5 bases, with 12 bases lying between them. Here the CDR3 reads CASSPGRLDTQYF. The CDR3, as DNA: TGTGCCAGCAGCCCGGGTCGATTAGATACGCAGTATTTT.

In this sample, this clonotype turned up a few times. CDR3 nucleotides: TGCGCCAGCAAGGACAAATATTTCTCTGGTAATTCACCCCTCCACTTT. It encodes CASKDKYFSGNSPLHF. The V and J genes are TRBV4-1 and TRBJ1-6, with a possible D match to TRBD1 (5 bases). The germline gives CDR1 MGHRA, CDR2 YSYEKL. Trimming took off 7 bases at V and 6 bases at J, with 19 bases between the two ends. The CDR3 runs 16 residues.

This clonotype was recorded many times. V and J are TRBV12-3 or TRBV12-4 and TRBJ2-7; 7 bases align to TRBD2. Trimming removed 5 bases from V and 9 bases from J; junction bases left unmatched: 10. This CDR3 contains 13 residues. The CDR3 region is CASSPQTSPGQYF. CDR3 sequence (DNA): TGTGCCAGCAGTCCCCAGACTAGCCCAGGGCAGTACTTC.

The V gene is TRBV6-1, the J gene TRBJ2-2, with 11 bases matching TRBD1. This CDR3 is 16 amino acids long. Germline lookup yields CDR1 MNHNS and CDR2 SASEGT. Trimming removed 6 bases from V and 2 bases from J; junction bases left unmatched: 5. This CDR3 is CASRTRTGGNTGELFF. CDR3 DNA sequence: TGTGCCAGCAGGACCCGGACAGGGGGCAACACCGGGGAGCTGTTTTTT.

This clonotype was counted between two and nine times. CDR3 region: CASSESAGGLGYTF. The CDR3 DNA follows: TGCGCCAGCAGTGAGTCGGCAGGGGGCCTTGGCTACACCTTC. The chain employs TRBV10-2 and TRBJ1-2; 8 bases align to TRBD1. The CDR3 spans 14 residues. The V and J ends lost 0 bases and 7 bases, in that order; junction bases with no gene match: 4. Germline V lookup: CDR1 WSHSY, CDR2 SAAADI.

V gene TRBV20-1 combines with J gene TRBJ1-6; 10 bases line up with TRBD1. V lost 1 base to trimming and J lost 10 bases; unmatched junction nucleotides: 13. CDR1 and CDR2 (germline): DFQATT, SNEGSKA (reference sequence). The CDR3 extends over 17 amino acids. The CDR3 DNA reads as TGCAGTGCTAGAGGGAACTCGGGACAGGGGAAGAGGTCACCCCTCCACTTT. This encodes CSARGNSGQGKRSPLHF.

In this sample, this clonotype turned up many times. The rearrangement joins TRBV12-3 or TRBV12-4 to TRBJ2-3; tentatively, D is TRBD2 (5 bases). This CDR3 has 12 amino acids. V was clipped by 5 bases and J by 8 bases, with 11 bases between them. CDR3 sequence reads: CASSLPGGTQYF. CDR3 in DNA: TGTGCCAGCAGTCTACCCGGAGGTACGCAGTATTTT.

CDR3 nucleotides: TGCGCCAGCAGCATTTGGGGGACTAGCGGGAGCTCCGAGCAGTACTTC. It is translated as CASSIWGTSGSSEQYF. This sequence joins TRBV5-1 and TRBJ2-7, with 14 bases that match TRBD2. In germline, CDR1 is SGHRS, CDR2 YFSETQ. Trimming at V came to 4 bases and at J to 6 bases, leaving 9 bases not matched to a gene. CDR3 length: 16 residues.